The 25 T cell receptor beta chains in this list originate from one sample, sequenced in a study of tissue T cells after allogeneic stem cell transplantation. The repertoire was sequenced with immunoSEQ multiplex PCR; TCRdb's copy has only in-frame clones and lacks some. The sample has 1,900 or so clones, under 55% seen once. Time point here: mouse harvest day 14 after allogeneic transplant. Tail vein injection delivered 10^7 T-cell-depleted bone marrow cells and 10^6 splenic CD5+ T cells. The material sequenced was lymph node tissue. Receptor source: a female BALB/c mouse given C57BL/6 T cells with graft-versus-host disease after an allogeneic hematopoietic cell transplant.

Regarding this clone: Each gene name is a mouse one. The CDR3 extends 1 residue past the end of the read, so its final part is completed from the germline J gene. The V gene is TRBV12-2, the J gene TRBJ2-5; maybe TRBD1 (6 bases). Germline CDR1 is SGHLS and CDR2 is HYDKME. The CDR3 contains 14 residues. Trimming stripped 4 bases from V and 0 bases from J, with 10 bases between. The CDR3 sequence: CASSRTDNQDTQYF. The part of the CDR3 DNA that was read is TGTGCCAGCTCCCGGACAGATAACCAAGACACCCAGTAC.

On this clone: The genes and germline here are from mouse. The CDR3 end lies 1 residue beyond the end of the read and is filled in from the germline J gene. The V gene is TRBV15, the J gene TRBJ1-3, with a weak D call TRBD1 (6 bases). Germline CDR1 reads SGHND; CDR2 reads FRSKSL. The CDR3 consists of 14 residues. The V end lost 1 base, the J end lost 4 bases, and 8 bases lay between the germline ends. CDR3 DNA, as far as it was read: TGTGCCAGCAGTTTAGACAGGGCGGGAAATACGCTCTAT. This gives the protein CASSLDRAGNTLY. The entire CDR3 sequence reads CASSLDRAGNTLYF.

There are a few counts of this clone. Gene names are the mouse ones. The CDR3 end falls 1 residue outside the read, so it is completed with the germline J gene. This chain joins TRBV26 and TRBJ1-5, with D hard to call. CDR1 and CDR2 (germline): KGHPV, FQNQEV (reference sequence). This CDR3 has 13 amino acids. The V and J ends lost 4 bases and 1 base respectively, with 5 bases between them. The CDR3 reads CASSRGNNQAPLF. The sequenced part of the CDR3 DNA is TGTGCCAGCAGTCGAGGAAACAACCAGGCTCCGCTT.

This clone is large by share. The germline and genes are mouse ones. The sequenced fragment ends 1 residue before the CDR3 boundary, so the rest is inferred from the germline J gene. This chain uses TRBV4 with TRBJ2-7; TRBD2 aligns across 10 bases. With V trimmed by 4 bases and J by 4 bases, 4 bases remained unmatched. Germline CDR1 is LGHDT and CDR2 is YNNKQL (reference sequence). There are 14 residues in the CDR3. The CDR3: CASSFGTGVYEQYF. Partial CDR3 DNA: TGTGCCAGCAGCTTCGGGACTGGGGTGTATGAACAGTAC.

Note on this clone: Gene names are mouse gene names. Read data end 1 residue before the CDR3 end; the end is taken from the germline J gene. The chain couples TRBV26 to TRBJ2-5; 8 bases match TRBD1. The CDR3 is 13 amino acids. Trimming at V came to 8 bases and at J to 5 bases, leaving 6 bases not matched to a gene. Germline CDR1 and CDR2: KGHPV and FQNQEV (reference sequence). The CDR3 sequence is CASGTGRRDTQYF. The DNA read from the CDR3 is TGTGCCAGCGGGACAGGTAGAAGAGACACCCAGTAC.

This clone was found a few times. Mouse gene names apply. Read sequence stops 1 residue before the CDR3 end, and the germline J gene provides the missing end. The rearrangement joins TRBV12-2 to TRBJ2-5; tentative D call: TRBD1 (6 bases). Trimming shortened V by 0 bases and J by 0 bases, and 9 bases separated the two germline ends. Germline V gene sequence: CDR1 SGHLS, CDR2 HYDKME. CDR3 length: 15 residues. The sequenced part of the CDR3 DNA is TGTGCCAGCTCTCTCGAGGGGGTTAACCAAGACACCCAGTAC. It translates to CASSLEGVNQDTQY. The whole CDR3 sequence is CASSLEGVNQDTQYF. The full variable domain, completed using reference TRBV12-2 and TRBJ2-5, is NSGVVQSPRYIIKGKGERSILKCIPISGHLSVAWYQQTQGQELKFFIQHYDKMERDKGNLPSRFSVQQFDDYHSEMNMSALELEDSAVYFCASSLEGVNQDTQYFGPGTRLLVL.

This clone is medium-sized by share. Mouse gene names and germline throughout. This CDR3 is CASSFSGGPAETLYF. CDR3 DNA, as far as it was read: TGTGCCAGCAGCTTCTCAGGGGGGCCTGCAGAAACGCTGTAT. The V gene is TRBV3, the J gene TRBJ2-3, with D perhaps being TRBD1 or TRBD2 (7 bases each). The read ends 1 residue shy of where the CDR3 ends; the end is completed using the germline J gene. V was pared by 3 bases and J by 2 bases, with 12 bases between. This CDR3 is built from 15 residues. Germline CDR1 reads SNHLY; CDR2 reads FYNGKV (reference sequence).

A note on this clone: The germline and genes are mouse ones. With the read ending 1 residue before the CDR3 end, the germline J gene is used to fill in that end. This chain joins TRBV3 and TRBJ1-1; D unresolved. This CDR3 region has 13 residues. CDR1 is SNHLY, CDR2 FYNGKV, per germline (reference sequence). V was cut by 3 bases and J by 0 bases, with 5 bases left in between. The sequenced CDR3 bases are TGTGCCAGCAGCTTGGGGTCAAACACAGAAGTCTTC. Its translation: CASSLGSNTEVF. The entire CDR3 is CASSLGSNTEVFF.

This clone was counted a few times. The genes and germline here are from mouse. The read terminates 1 residue before the CDR3 end, so the remaining end is supplied by the germline J gene. The chain joins TRBV29 to TRBJ2-5; 11 bases are a match to TRBD2. Germline CDR1 reads MSHET; CDR2 reads SYDVDS. The CDR3 totals 14 residues. The trim removed 5 bases at V and 4 bases at J, leaving 2 bases unmatched. The CDR3 loop reads CASSTGLGEDTQYF. Partial CDR3 DNA: TGTGCTAGCAGTACGGGACTGGGGGAAGACACCCAGTAC.

In the case of this clone: Gene names are the mouse ones. With the read ending 1 residue before the CDR3 end, the germline J gene is used to fill in that end. This sequence joins TRBV12-2 and TRBJ2-1; tentatively, D is TRBD1 (5 bases). V was pared by 2 bases and J by 2 bases, with 12 bases between. The CDR3 consists of 15 residues. In germline, CDR1 is SGHLS, CDR2 HYDKME. The DNA read from the CDR3 is TGTGCCAGCTCTCCCCGGACAAATTACTATGCTGAGCAGTTC. Protein sequence: CASSPRTNYYAEQF. Given in full, the CDR3 is CASSPRTNYYAEQFF.

Of note for this clone: Gene and germline names: mouse. The read is 1 residue too short to cover the CDR3 end, so that end is filled in from the germline J gene. V and J are TRBV26 and TRBJ1-4, with D unclear. Germline values: CDR1 KGHPV, CDR2 FQNQEV (reference sequence). CDR3 length: 13 amino acids. Trimming shortened V by 6 bases and J by 2 bases, and 7 bases separated the two germline ends. This chain's CDR3 is CASSPGSNERLFF. The CDR3 bases that were read are TGTGCCAGCAGCCCGGGGTCCAACGAAAGATTATTT.

As regards this clone: These gene names are mouse names. The CDR3 extends 1 residue past the end of the read, so its final part is completed from the germline J gene. The chain couples TRBV26 to TRBJ1-4; D gene unclear. CDR1 is KGHPV and CDR2 is FQNQEV in the germline V gene (reference sequence). This CDR3 contains 14 residues. V lost 5 bases and J 0 bases, leaving 7 bases between the germline ends. Here the CDR3 reads CASSWEISNERLFF. Partial CDR3 DNA: TGTGCCAGCAGTTGGGAGATTTCCAACGAAAGATTATTT.

In its sample, this clone was seen a few times. These gene names are mouse names. The read terminates 1 residue ahead of where the CDR3 ends, so the germline J gene completes it. The V and J genes are TRBV4 and TRBJ2-4; no firm D call. Germline V gene data show CDR1 as LGHDT and CDR2 as YNNKQL (reference sequence). The CDR3 loop spans 12 amino acids. The V gene lost 3 bases and the J gene lost 1 base, with 2 bases spanning the gap. The DNA read from the CDR3 is TGTGCCAGCAGCTACGGTCAAAACACCTTGTAC. Translating it yields CASSYGQNTLY. The full CDR3 protein reads CASSYGQNTLYF.

Remarks on this clone: Gene names and germline match the mouse. Read coverage stops 1 residue before the CDR3 terminus; the germline J gene supplies the remainder. This chain uses TRBV26 with TRBJ1-6; 7 bases line up with TRBD1. TRBJ1-6 is noted as an ORF with a role that remains uncertain. Germline-derived CDR1 and CDR2 are KGHPV and FQNQEV (reference sequence). V trimming: 4 bases; J trimming: 7 bases; junction bases outside the gene matches: 7. The length of the CDR3 is 15 residues. The covered CDR3 bases are TGTGCCAGCAGTCAAGAGGGGGCGAGGAATTCGCCCCTCTAC. It yields the protein CASSQEGARNSPLY. The full CDR3 reads CASSQEGARNSPLYF.

A word on this clone: Gene names denote mouse genes. The read gets to within 1 residue of the CDR3 end, and the germline J gene fills in the rest. The chain combines TRBV26 with TRBJ2-4, with 9 bases lining up with TRBD2. Germline CDR1 is KGHPV and CDR2 is FQNQEV (reference sequence). This CDR3 region has 14 residues. V lost 0 bases to trimming and J lost 7 bases; unmatched junction nucleotides: 2. CDR3 DNA (partial): TGTGCCAGCAGTCTGTCGGGACTGGGAGACACCTTGTAC. Protein: CASSLSGLGDTLY. The whole CDR3 protein is CASSLSGLGDTLYF.

This clone showed up just a few times. Here the gene names and germline are mouse. The read is 1 residue too short to cover the CDR3 end, so that end is filled in from the germline J gene. The chain joins TRBV12-2 to TRBJ2-4; 7 bases align to TRBD1. The CDR3 length is 14 residues. The V and J ends lost 2 bases and 0 bases, in that order; junction bases with no gene match: 1. Per the germline V gene, CDR1 is SGHLS and CDR2 is HYDKME. The CDR3 DNA, read in part, is TGTGCCAGCTCTCGGGACAGTAGTCAAAACACCTTGTAC. Translated: CASSRDSSQNTLY. The whole CDR3 protein reads CASSRDSSQNTLYF. Variable domain in full (rest from reference TRBV12-2 and TRBJ2-4): NSGVVQSPRYIIKGKGERSILKCIPISGHLSVAWYQQTQGQELKFFIQHYDKMERDKGNLPSRFSVQQFDDYHSEMNMSALELEDSAVYFCASSRDSSQNTLYFGAGTRLSVL.

On this clone: Gene names denote mouse genes. Read coverage stops 1 residue before the CDR3 terminus; the germline J gene supplies the remainder. The V and J genes are TRBV26 and TRBJ2-1, with D uncertain. The CDR3 runs 13 residues. Trimming took 2 bases from V and 3 from J, leaving 5 bases between them. The germline V gene has CDR1 KGHPV and CDR2 FQNQEV (reference sequence). Incomplete CDR3 DNA: TGTGCCAGCAGTCTGGACATCTATGCTGAGCAGTTC. This encodes CASSLDIYAEQF. Given in full, the CDR3 is CASSLDIYAEQFF. Combining the CDR3 with reference TRBV26 and TRBJ2-1 gives the whole variable domain NSKVIQTPRYLVKGQGQKAKMRCIPEKGHPVVFWYQQNKNNEFKFLINFQNQEVLQQIDMTEKRFSAECPSNSPCSLEIQSSEAGDSALYLCASSLDIYAEQFFGPGTRLTVL.

Regarding this clone: Gene names refer to mouse genes. The sequenced fragment ends 1 residue before the CDR3 boundary, so the rest is inferred from the germline J gene. V usage is TRBV3 and J usage is TRBJ1-4, with 7 bases lining up with TRBD1. The CDR3 totals 16 residues. Germline V gene sequence: CDR1 SNHLY, CDR2 FYNGKV (reference sequence). V was pared by 1 base and J by 3 bases, with 5 bases of the junction left unmatched. The CDR3 loop reads CASSLDRGRANERLFF. The DNA read from the CDR3 is TGTGCCAGCAGCTTAGACAGGGGAAGGGCCAACGAAAGATTATTT.

A note on this clone: The genes are named according to mouse. The read terminates 1 residue before the CDR3 end, so the remaining end is supplied by the germline J gene. J is TRBJ2-3 and V is TRBV26; 8 positions match TRBD2. Looked up from germline, CDR1 is KGHPV and CDR2 is FQNQEV (reference sequence). The CDR3 runs 13 residues. Unmatched junction bases numbered 2, after V lost 6 bases and J lost 3 bases. CDR3 DNA (partial): TGTGCCAGCAGAGGACTGGGAGCAGAAACGCTGTAT. Residues: CASRGLGAETLY. The complete CDR3 reads CASRGLGAETLYF.

This clone appeared a single time. Genes here carry mouse names. With the read ending 1 residue before the CDR3 end, the germline J gene is used to fill in that end. This chain links TRBV26 with TRBJ2-3, with D tentatively TRBD1 (6 bases). This CDR3 has 14 amino acids. Germline V lookup: CDR1 KGHPV, CDR2 FQNQEV (reference sequence). V lost 4 bases, J lost 0 bases, and 8 bases lay in between. CDR3 bases read: TGTGCCAGCAGTCAGGGACACAGTGCAGAAACGCTGTAT. It encodes CASSQGHSAETLY. The entire CDR3 is CASSQGHSAETLYF. Full variable domain (rest looked up from reference TRBV26 and TRBJ2-3): NSKVIQTPRYLVKGQGQKAKMRCIPEKGHPVVFWYQQNKNNEFKFLINFQNQEVLQQIDMTEKRFSAECPSNSPCSLEIQSSEAGDSALYLCASSQGHSAETLYFGSGTRLTVL.

About this clone itself: Gene labels here are mouse ones. The CDR3 extends 1 residue past the end of the read, so its final part is completed from the germline J gene. The genes are TRBV13-3 and TRBJ1-3, with D possibly being TRBD1 (5 bases). The CDR3 contains 15 residues. V was trimmed by 0 bases and J by 0 bases, leaving 7 bases between them. Germline V gene sequence: CDR1 NNHDY, CDR2 SYVADS. CDR3 region: CASSDEDNSGNTLYF. The sequenced CDR3 bases are TGTGCCAGCAGTGATGAGGACAATTCTGGAAATACGCTCTAT.

In regard to this clone: The genes are named according to mouse. Read coverage stops 1 residue before the CDR3 terminus; the germline J gene supplies the remainder. V usage is TRBV13-2 and J usage is TRBJ2-5; 7 bases are shared with TRBD2. J gave up 4 bases and V 5 bases, and 1 base lay outside the gene matches. The germline V gene encodes CDR1 NNHNN and CDR2 SYGAGS (reference sequence). The CDR3 is made up of 12 amino acids. The CDR3 spells CASGGGKDTQYF. The CDR3 DNA, read in part, is TGTGCCAGCGGGGGGGGGAAAGACACCCAGTAC.

Concerning this clone itself: Genes here carry mouse names. The read terminates 1 residue before the CDR3 end, so the remaining end is supplied by the germline J gene. J is TRBJ2-2 and V is TRBV4; D is uncertain. Germline V gene sequence: CDR1 LGHDT, CDR2 YNNKQL (reference sequence). This CDR3 contains 13 residues. Trimming removed 4 bases from V and 6 bases from J, with 9 bases in between. The sequenced CDR3 bases are TGTGCCAGCAGCTTACCCCCGCCCGGGCAGCTCTAC. Residues: CASSLPPPGQLY. The CDR3, in full, reads CASSLPPPGQLYF.

Remarks on this clone: Gene names are mouse gene names. The read comes to an end 1 residue before the CDR3 does, leaving the germline J gene to fill in the end. The chain couples TRBV26 to TRBJ2-5; D gene unclear. CDR1 and CDR2 (germline): KGHPV, FQNQEV (reference sequence). The CDR3 is made up of 13 amino acids. The ends were cut back, 3 bases at V and 1 base at J, with 5 bases in the middle. Partial CDR3 DNA: TGTGCCAGCAGTCTTAGGGACCAAGACACCCAGTAC. The encoded protein is CASSLRDQDTQY. The complete CDR3 sequence is CASSLRDQDTQYF.

As to this clone: Germline and genes: mouse. The read finishes 1 residue shy of the CDR3 end, and the germline J gene is used to complete it. This rearrangement joins TRBV26 to TRBJ1-2; 10 nucleotides align to TRBD1. With 4 bases clipped from V and 4 bases from J, the junction kept 3 bases outside the gene matches. Germline values: CDR1 KGHPV, CDR2 FQNQEV (reference sequence). The CDR3 covers 14 residues. CDR3 loop: CASSHGQGGSDYTF. The sequenced CDR3 bases are TGTGCCAGCAGTCACGGACAGGGGGGCTCCGACTACACC.